This TCR beta chain comes out of a study of early T cells in non-severe SARS-CoV-2 infection. One entry per CDR3 protein, called by TCRdb with MiXCR from the 5' RACE reads. The sample consists of about 39,000 distinct CDR3 sequences, 4.5% to 7% of them appearing once. The ends were cut back, 3 bases at V and 3 bases at J, with 10 bases in the middle. Germline V lookup: CDR1 SGHNT, CDR2 YYREEE (reference sequence). The CDR3 spans 13 residues. This clonotype appeared many times. Antigen specificity is unknown. Study-level results: VDJdb matching, biased toward anti-spike CD8 responses, missed private and CD4 specificities.

The rearrangement joins TRBV5-4 to TRBJ2-7; no clear D. Here the sequenced sample was whole blood, taken at baseline. The sequence was collected from an adult who was a healthcare worker with PCR-confirmed SARS-CoV-2 infection or an uninfected control (not recorded which). The DNA for the CDR3 is TGTGCCAGCAGCTCGAAGCAGAACTACGAGCAGTACTTC. Protein product: CASSSKQNYEQYF.